The 30 T cell receptor beta chains listed next were all sequenced from one sample in a study of CD8 T cells in ankylosing spondylitis. The study's findings and limits: Ankylosing spondylitis blood seemed to carry a telltale TCR beta motif made of about 8 highly homologous variants.

Their recognized antigens are unknown. TCRdb redid the calling of the 5' RACE reads with MiXCR, one entry per CDR3 protein. The table has fewer than 550,000 distinct CDR3 sequences, about 5.2% seen once. Sequencing input: blood, either unsorted or a sorted T cell fraction (not recorded which). These receptors were obtained from a male donor with ankylosing spondylitis.

This clonotype occurred many times. The chain combines TRBV9 with TRBJ2-3, with a weak D call TRBD2 (7 bases). The length of the CDR3 is 14 residues. V shed 4 bases and J shed 7 bases, with 16 bases lying between them. Germline V lookup: CDR1 SGDLS, CDR2 YYNGEE. The CDR3 spells CASSRPGGPNTQYF. CDR3 DNA: TGTGCCAGCAGCCGACCGGGGGGCCCCAATACGCAGTATTTT.

This chain uses TRBV4-2 with TRBJ1-1; 7 bases map to TRBD1. The trim removed 0 bases at V and 1 base at J, leaving 2 bases unmatched. Germline V gene data show CDR1 as LGHNA and CDR2 as YNFKEQ. This CDR3 comprises 15 residues. The CDR3 coding sequence is TGTGCCAGCAGCCAAGAGAGGGGGCGGAACACTGAAGCTTTCTTT. Its translation is CASSQERGRNTEAFF.

The chain uses TRBV6-5 and TRBJ2-5; D unresolved. V lost 6 bases, J lost 5 bases, and 7 bases lay in between. CDR1 and CDR2 (germline): MNHEY, SVGAGI. This CDR3 has 11 residues. CDR3 coding DNA: TGTGCCAGCAGACGAAGGGAGACCCAGTACTTC. It encodes CASRRRETQYF.

The rearrangement links TRBV20-1 to TRBJ2-1; D gene ambiguous. V was clipped by 4 bases and J by 8 bases, with 12 bases between them. The CDR3 sequence is 12 residues long. The germline gives CDR1 DFQATT, CDR2 SNEGSKA (reference sequence). CDR3 nucleotide sequence: TGCAGTGCTACTCTAGTCGGATATGAGCAGTTCTTC. This gives the protein CSATLVGYEQFF.

This clonotype was seen many times. V is TRBV24-1 and J is TRBJ2-3; a possible D gene is TRBD2 (6 bases). CDR3 size: 17 residues. Germline V gene sequence: CDR1 KGHDR, CDR2 SFDVKD. V was clipped by 0 bases and J by 2 bases, with 14 bases between them. The CDR3 spells CATSDLLGGWDTDTQYF. The DNA of the CDR3 is TGTGCCACCAGTGATTTGCTCGGGGGATGGGACACAGATACGCAGTATTTT.

In this sample, this clonotype turned up many times. The V gene is TRBV9, the J gene TRBJ1-1; D call uncertain. The germline V gene has CDR1 SGDLS and CDR2 YYNGEE. V was pared by 6 bases and J by 4 bases, with 16 bases between. The CDR3 covers 14 residues. CDR3 loop: CASNLLDFATEAFF. As DNA, the CDR3 is TGTGCCAGCAACCTACTAGATTTCGCCACTGAAGCTTTCTTT.

The V call is TRBV20-1, the J call TRBJ2-1, with D unclear. In germline, CDR1 is DFQATT, CDR2 SNEGSKA (reference sequence). V dropped 3 bases and J dropped 0 bases, with 9 bases sitting between them. There are 14 residues in the CDR3. The CDR3 loop is CSASYASSYNEQFF. DNA for the CDR3: TGCAGTGCTAGCTATGCGAGCTCCTACAATGAGCAGTTCTTC.

This clonotype was counted many times. The V and J genes are TRBV20-1 and TRBJ1-5, with D uncertain. The germline V and J ends were trimmed by 0 bases and 4 bases, with 4 bases remaining between them. The CDR3 contains 12 residues. From germline, CDR1 is DFQATT and CDR2 SNEGSKA (reference sequence). CDR3: CSARDLNQPQHF. The DNA for the CDR3 is TGCAGTGCTAGAGATTTAAATCAGCCCCAGCATTTT.

This rearrangement joins TRBV20-1 to TRBJ2-7; TRBD1 or TRBD2 may be the D gene (6 bases each). The CDR3 covers 13 residues. Germline-derived CDR1 and CDR2 are DFQATT and SNEGSKA (reference sequence). V shed 4 bases and J shed 0 bases, with 10 bases lying between them. For the CDR3, the DNA is TGCAGTGCTAAGGGGGGAAGCTCCTACGAGCAGTACTTC. As protein: CSAKGGSSYEQYF.

Ten or more counts support this clonotype. V and J are TRBV27 and TRBJ2-5, with D possibly being TRBD1 (6 bases). CDR3 size: 14 residues. V was cut by 3 bases and J by 5 bases, with 13 bases left in between. Germline-derived CDR1 and CDR2 are MNHEY and SMNVEV (reference sequence). CDR3 protein: CASSFQGSGETQYF. CDR3 sequence (DNA): TGTGCCAGCAGTTTTCAGGGGAGTGGGGAGACCCAGTACTTC.

This clonotype appeared many times. V and J are TRBV5-1 and TRBJ2-5; D could derive from TRBD1 or TRBD2 (5 bases each). CDR1 and CDR2 from the germline V gene are SGHRS and YFSETQ. The CDR3 length is 13 residues. The V end lost 6 bases, the J end lost 9 bases, and 18 bases lay between the germline ends. CDR3 region: CASIWGQSGAQYF. CDR3 DNA: TGCGCCAGCATTTGGGGCCAGTCCGGGGCCCAGTACTTC.

This clonotype was counted at least ten times. This sequence joins TRBV12-3 or TRBV12-4 and TRBJ2-2; 8 positions agree with TRBD2. Losses at the gene ends were 0 bases for V and 3 bases for J; bases not matched to a gene: 0. The CDR3 extends over 15 amino acids. In nucleotides, the CDR3 is TGTGCCAGCAGTTTAGCTAGCGGGGACACCGGGGAGCTGTTTTTT. It is translated as CASSLASGDTGELFF.

The chain combines TRBV4-1 with TRBJ1-1; the D is unclear. V lost 4 bases and J 1 base, leaving 10 bases between the germline ends. CDR1 is MGHRA and CDR2 is YSYEKL in the germline V gene. The CDR3 loop spans 14 amino acids. CDR3 sequence reads: CASSPLGSNTEAFF. The DNA of the CDR3 is TGCGCCAGCAGCCCGTTGGGGTCGAACACTGAAGCTTTCTTT.

This clonotype occurred many times. This CDR3 reads CASSSRDRGGNEQFF. CDR3 DNA sequence: TGTGCCAGCAGCTCAAGGGACAGGGGAGGCAATGAGCAGTTCTTC. The genes are TRBV5-6 and TRBJ2-1; 10 positions agree with TRBD1. The V gene's germline CDR1 is SGHDT and CDR2 YYEEEE. CDR3 length: 15 amino acids. V lost 3 bases, J lost 6 bases, and 6 bases stayed unmatched.

At least ten counts were recorded for this clonotype. The V gene is TRBV24-1, the J gene TRBJ2-5; a weak D match, TRBD1 (6 bases). The germline CDR1 and CDR2 sequences are KGHDR and SFDVKD. The CDR3 spans 17 residues. Trimming removed 3 bases at V and 10 bases at J, with 26 bases between. The CDR3 DNA is TGTGCCACCAGTGATCCTGAGACCGGGACAAGGAGCGCGATCCAGTACTTC. Protein sequence: CATSDPETGTRSAIQYF.

This clonotype was seen at least ten times. The chain is built from TRBV20-1 and TRBJ1-4; 7 bases are a match to TRBD1. From germline, CDR1 is DFQATT and CDR2 SNEGSKA (reference sequence). The V and J ends lost 6 bases and 4 bases, in that order; junction bases with no gene match: 8. The CDR3 covers 14 residues. The CDR3 DNA sequence: TGCAGTGCCCAGAATACAGGGGTTAATGAAAAACTGTTTTTT. Encoded protein: CSAQNTGVNEKLFF.

This clonotype came up many times. The V call is TRBV20-1, the J call TRBJ2-4; D is uncertain. The CDR3 has 12 amino acids. Germline V gene data show CDR1 as DFQATT and CDR2 as SNEGSKA (reference sequence). V lost 7 bases and J 4 bases, leaving 11 bases between the germline ends. The CDR3 here is CSGGASKNIQYF. As DNA, the CDR3 is TGCAGTGGTGGCGCTTCGAAAAACATTCAGTACTTC.

At least ten counts were recorded for this clonotype. The chain couples TRBV5-1 to TRBJ2-3; TRBD1 is a possible D gene (5 bases). V was shortened by 0 bases and J by 0 bases, with 8 bases between the two germline ends. Per germline, CDR1 SGHRS and CDR2 YFSETQ. The CDR3 spans 15 residues. The CDR3 sequence is CASSLDAGSTDTQYF. Written as DNA, the CDR3 is TGCGCCAGCAGCTTGGATGCAGGGAGCACAGATACGCAGTATTTT.

This clonotype occurred many times. The gene calls are TRBV5-5 and TRBJ2-2; D gene unclear. There are 15 residues in the CDR3. Germline V lookup: CDR1 SGHKS, CDR2 YYEKEE (reference sequence). The ends were cut back, 0 bases at V and 6 bases at J, with 12 bases in the middle. The chain's CDR3 is CASSLVPEVSGELFF. The DNA for the CDR3 is TGTGCCAGCAGCTTGGTACCTGAAGTCTCCGGGGAGCTGTTTTTT.

This clonotype was counted ten times or more. This rearrangement joins TRBV5-1 to TRBJ2-2, with D unresolved. This CDR3 is 14 amino acids long. Germline V gene lookup returns CDR1 SGHRS and CDR2 YFSETQ. Trimming took 0 bases from V and 5 from J, leaving 8 bases between them. The CDR3 bases are TGCGCCAGCAGCTTGGGATTAGGGACCGGGGAGCTGTTTTTT. Translation: CASSLGLGTGELFF. The entire variable domain, with the rest obtained from reference TRBV5-1 and TRBJ2-2, is as follows: KAGVTQTPRYLIKTRGQQVTLSCSPISGHRSVSWYQQTPGQGLQFLFEYFSETQRNKGNFPGRFSGRQFSNSRSEMNVSTLELGDSALYLCASSLGLGTGELFFGEGSRLTVL.

The sample holds many counts of this clonotype. The chain couples TRBV5-1 to TRBJ1-2; TRBD1 might be the D (6 bases). Per the germline V gene, CDR1 is SGHRS and CDR2 is YFSETQ. V gave up 3 bases and J gave up 4 bases, with 16 bases separating them. The CDR3 is 15 residues long. CDR3 sequence reads: CASSSGVMDSYGYTF. CDR3 bases: TGCGCCAGCAGCTCCGGGGTCATGGACAGCTATGGCTACACCTTC. The full variable domain, completed using reference TRBV5-1 and TRBJ1-2, is KAGVTQTPRYLIKTRGQQVTLSCSPISGHRSVSWYQQTPGQGLQFLFEYFSETQRNKGNFPGRFSGRQFSNSRSEMNVSTLELGDSALYLCASSSGVMDSYGYTFGSGTRLTVV.

Ten or more counts support this clonotype. The CDR3 sequence is CSASRVEAFF. The CDR3 nucleotides read TGCAGTGCGAGCAGGGTTGAAGCTTTCTTT. The V call is TRBV20-1, the J call TRBJ1-1; a weak D match, TRBD1 (5 bases). V was cut by 6 bases and J by 7 bases, with 9 bases left in between. CDR3 length: 10 amino acids. Germline loops: CDR1 DFQATT, CDR2 SNEGSKA (reference sequence).

The V and J genes are TRBV30 and TRBJ2-3; TRBD2 is a possible D gene (6 bases). The germline V gene has CDR1 GTSNPN and CDR2 SVGIG (reference sequence). The CDR3 length is 12 residues. Trimming pared 5 bases from V and 3 bases from J, leaving 9 bases between. The CDR3 bases are TGTGCCTGGGGGGAGGCAACAGATACGCAGTATTTT. Amino acid sequence: CAWGEATDTQYF.

There are a few counts of this clonotype. The chain is built from TRBV16 and TRBJ2-3, with TRBD1 matching 7 bases. CDR3 size: 16 residues. CDR1 and CDR2 (germline): KGHSY, FQNENV. The V gene end was trimmed by 3 bases and the J gene end by 0 bases; junction bases not matched to a gene: 6. The CDR3 bases are TGTGCCAGCAGCCATCCCGGACAGGCTAGCACAGATACGCAGTATTTT. Protein product: CASSHPGQASTDTQYF.

This clonotype occurred a few times. V and J are TRBV7-2 and TRBJ1-3; D perhaps matches TRBD1 (6 bases). The ends were cut back, 2 bases at V and 0 bases at J, with 11 bases in the middle. The CDR3 is made up of 16 amino acids. Germline loops: CDR1 SGHTA, CDR2 FQGNSA. The CDR3 sequence is CASSLPWDNSGNTIYF. As DNA, the CDR3 is TGTGCCAGCAGCTTACCATGGGACAACTCTGGAAACACCATATATTTT. Complete variable domain (other parts from reference TRBV7-2 and TRBJ1-3): GAGVSQSPSNKVTEKGKDVELRCDPISGHTALYWYRQSLGQGLEFLIYFQGNSAPDKSGLPSDRFSAERTGGSVSTLTIQRTQQEDSAVYLCASSLPWDNSGNTIYFGEGSWLTVV.

This clonotype was seen more than once but under ten times. This chain links TRBV3-1 with TRBJ2-7; the D call may be TRBD1 or TRBD2 (5 bases each). The CDR3 covers 14 residues. Germline V gene lookup returns CDR1 LGHDT and CDR2 YNNKEL (reference sequence). The germline V and J ends were trimmed by 2 bases and 0 bases, with 8 bases remaining between them. CDR3 DNA: TGTGCCAGCAGCCAAAGGGGACCCTCCTACGAGCAGTACTTC. Amino acids: CASSQRGPSYEQYF.

This clonotype has ten or more counts. The genes are TRBV10-3 and TRBJ2-7; 11 positions match TRBD1. This CDR3 has 14 residues. V shed 6 bases and J 4 bases; nucleotides not matched to a gene: 5. CDR1 ENHRY and CDR2 SYGVKD come from the germline V gene. CDR3 nucleotides: TGTGCCATCAGAACCGGGACAGGGGGATACGAGCAGTACTTC. It is translated as CAIRTGTGGYEQYF.

This clonotype has a count of ten or more. This chain links TRBV7-9 with TRBJ2-1, with 7 bases matching TRBD2. Germline V gene lookup returns CDR1 SEHNR and CDR2 FQNEAQ (reference sequence). The CDR3 contains 13 residues. Losses at the gene ends were 3 bases for V and 10 bases for J; bases not matched to a gene: 6. CDR3 coding DNA: TGTGCCAGCAGCTTCCCGGGAGCGGGAGAGCAGTTCTTC. Protein sequence: CASSFPGAGEQFF. Drawing the rest from reference TRBV7-9 and TRBJ2-1, the complete variable domain is DTGVSQNPRHKITKRGQNVTFRCDPISEHNRLYWYRQTLGQGPEFLTYFQNEAQLEKSRLLSDRFSAERPKGSFSTLEIQRTEQGDSAMYLCASSFPGAGEQFFGPGTRLTVL.

This clonotype showed up just a few times. This CDR3 reads CASSLAGRQGAYGYTF. CDR3 in DNA: TGCGCCAGCAGCTTGGCGGGAAGACAGGGCGCCTATGGCTACACCTTC. V usage is TRBV5-1 and J usage is TRBJ1-2, with 7 bases aligning to TRBD1. CDR1 is SGHRS, CDR2 YFSETQ, per germline. The CDR3 is 16 amino acids. J lost 4 bases, V lost 0 bases, and 9 bases had no gene match.

This clonotype was picked up many times. The CDR3 nucleotides read TGTGCCAGCAGCCCCTGGGGGAAAAATGAGCAGTTCTTC. Translating it yields CASSPWGKNEQFF. V usage is TRBV7-9 and J usage is TRBJ2-1; D possibly uses TRBD1 or TRBD2 (5 bases each). V was shortened by 5 bases and J by 7 bases, with 12 bases between the two germline ends. This CDR3 is 13 amino acids long. The germline V gene has CDR1 SEHNR and CDR2 FQNEAQ (reference sequence).